This T cell receptor (beta chain) is from a study of T-cell reconstitution after alpha-beta-depleted transplantation in children. This clonotype was seen ten or more times. Its matching antigen is unknown. General study results and limits: Fresh T-cell production supplied most of the T-cell counts and diversity seen one year after transplant.

Construction of the TCRbeta library involved unique molecular identifiers. TCRdb analysed the PCR reads with MiXCR anew, one entry per CDR3 protein. The sample carries approximately 490,000 distinct CDR3 sequences, roughly a tenth recorded once. The ends were cut back, 2 bases at V and 7 bases at J, with 11 bases in the middle. This CDR3 comprises 13 residues. The chain has TRBV12-3 or TRBV12-4 and TRBJ1-2, with a tentative D call TRBD1 (6 bases). This clonotype was sampled from a child under 10 years old with inherited bone marrow failure, due to receive a stem cell transplant. This material consisted of PBMCs, taken before TCRalphabeta/CD19-depleted stem cell transplant. The CDR3 loop is CASSLSGDAGYTF. The CDR3 nucleotides read TGTGCCAGCAGTTTATCAGGGGATGCTGGCTACACCTTC.